These T cell receptor beta chains were read from a single sample in a study of monozygotic twins with inflammatory bowel disease. From the 5' RACE reads, TCRdb lists one entry per CDR3 protein and no DNA. Its clone listing holds 400,000 to 500,000 distinct CDR3 sequences. Sequenced sample: blood. The source of these receptors is a human donor with ulcerative colitis or Crohn's disease, or a healthy co-twin of an affected twin (not recorded which). Each CDR3 is given with its conserved first and last residue.

V: TRBV27
J: TRBJ1-6
CDR3: CASSLLKDSPLHF

V: TRBV2
J: TRBJ2-1
CDR3: CASSPRTSGGEQFF

V: TRBV3-1
J: TRBJ2-5
CDR3: CASSHSGQRQETQYF

V: TRBV20-1
J: TRBJ2-3
CDR3: CSARGGMADTQYF

V: TRBV3-1
J: TRBJ1-2
CDR3: CASSPRFLDGYTF

V: TRBV7-2
J: TRBJ2-7
CDR3: CASSLVISGPLIF

V: TRBV7-3
J: TRBJ1-1
CDR3: CASSPTQGAWTEAFF

V: TRBV14
J: TRBJ2-7
CDR3: CASSQVPGGGHSYEQYF

V: TRBV3-1
J: TRBJ1-2
CDR3: CASSLGGTGYTF

V: TRBV24-1
J: TRBJ1-2
CDR3: CATSDTDREDGYTF

V: TRBV20-1
J: TRBJ2-1
CDR3: CSASDMSRWNEQFF

V: TRBV28
J: TRBJ2-5
CDR3: CASSFTTGETQYF

V: TRBV5-5
J: TRBJ2-7
CDR3: CASSPWGDEQYF

V: TRBV7-3
J: TRBJ2-1
CDR3: CASSPTRGNEQFF

V: TRBV30
J: TRBJ1-2
CDR3: CAGSTGVSNYGYTF

V: TRBV5-1
J: TRBJ2-1
CDR3: CASVYYQGNYNEQFF

V: TRBV12-3/TRBV12-4
J: TRBJ2-7
CDR3: CASSKSGGDYEQYF

V: TRBV10-3
J: TRBJ1-6
CDR3: CAISLGQGGPLHF

V: TRBV20-1
J: TRBJ2-1
CDR3: CSARDPSGSSYNEQFF

V: TRBV4-3
J: TRBJ1-1
CDR3: CASSQVLRQLNTEAFF

V: TRBV15
J: TRBJ2-7
CDR3: CATSLRPGEGYEQYF

V: TRBV11-2
J: TRBJ1-2
CDR3: CASSMGQSYGYTF

V: TRBV5-1
J: TRBJ2-3
CDR3: CASSGGQGPTDTQYF

V: TRBV7-2
J: TRBJ2-2
CDR3: CASSSRQGANTGELFF

V: TRBV6-5
J: TRBJ2-7
CDR3: CASSYSGAHWEQYF

V: TRBV6-6
J: TRBJ1-1
CDR3: CASTPAPGTEAFF

V: TRBV5-1
J: TRBJ1-2
CDR3: CASSSTHTDGYTF

V: TRBV28
J: TRBJ1-1
CDR3: CASSFGEAEAFF

V: TRBV6-5
J: TRBJ2-2
CDR3: CASGTGYTGELFF

V: TRBV5-5
J: TRBJ1-4
CDR3: CASSFRATNEKLFF

V: TRBV18
J: TRBJ2-3
CDR3: CASSLPGADTQYF

V: TRBV7-2
J: TRBJ2-1
CDR3: CASNIGLAGLNEQFF

V: TRBV2
J: TRBJ2-3
CDR3: CASRLFRDTQYF

V: TRBV20-1
J: TRBJ2-3
CDR3: CSAGPLTEDTQYF

V: TRBV29-1
J: TRBJ1-2
CDR3: CSFDTAGVYGYTF

V: TRBV4-2
J: TRBJ2-5
CDR3: CASSQLLDRIQETQYF

V: TRBV28
J: TRBJ1-5
CDR3: CASTSPNQPQHF

V: TRBV27
J: TRBJ1-4
CDR3: CASSLLTPRGRTTNEKLFF

V: TRBV20-1
J: TRBJ2-4
CDR3: CSAQGQGVNMQYF

V: TRBV5-1
J: TRBJ1-1
CDR3: CASSLLWAEGTEAFF

V: TRBV5-6
J: TRBJ2-3
CDR3: CASSSSDRVDRVVFGTDTQYF

V: TRBV2
J: TRBJ2-2
CDR3: CASSGELAGYTGELFF

V: TRBV7-9
J: TRBJ1-1
CDR3: CASSPRTLHGEAFF

V: TRBV27
J: TRBJ1-6
CDR3: CASRPWADNSPLHF

V: TRBV7-2
J: TRBJ1-5
CDR3: CASSNQDNQPQHF

V: TRBV28
J: TRBJ2-3
CDR3: CASSYHLAGGASADTQYF

V: TRBV7-9
J: TRBJ1-4
CDR3: CASSPRHYEKLFF

V: TRBV7-9
J: TRBJ2-5
CDR3: CTSSSPVNQETQYF